Reported below is one TCR beta chain. Antigen: not known. Trimming took 3 bases from V and 3 from J; bases not matched to a gene: 7. The CDR3 length is 15 residues. Germline V gives CDR1 SGHRS, CDR2 YFSETQ. This sample is part of a study of OX40 agonist ivuxolimab in advanced cancers. Study as a whole: Under the entry rules, prior anti-PD-1, anti-PD-L1 or anti-CTLA-4 therapy was allowed, and approximately 40% had some. Three patients, one with hepatocellular carcinoma and two with cutaneous melanoma, responded partially. Study conclusions and caveats: Clonal expansion was seen in CD4+ and CD8+ blood T cells by week 6 at 0.1 to 3.0 mg/kg. The work left the antigen specificity of expanded peripheral T cells undetermined.

Clones were sequenced by immunoSEQ multiplex PCR, and TCRdb holds only the in-frame ones, with some missing. This sample yields fewer than 55,000 clones, of which around four fifths are seen a single time; under 2% belongs to the top ten. Sequencing used CD4+ or CD8+ T cells sorted from blood, obtained in a trial of the OX40 agonist ivuxolimab. The TCR sequence derives from an adult with an advanced solid tumor such as melanoma, head and neck, liver or kidney cancer. This chain connects TRBV5-1 to TRBJ2-7, with 9 nucleotides matching TRBD1. Here the CDR3 reads CASSSTGTGHYEQYF. The CDR3 bases are TGCGCCAGCAGCTCAACCGGGACAGGGCACTACGAGCAGTACTTC. Full variable domain (missing parts from reference TRBV5-1 and TRBJ2-7): KAGVTQTPRYLIKTRGQQVTLSCSPISGHRSVSWYQQTPGQGLQFLFEYFSETQRNKGNFPGRFSGRQFSNSRSEMNVSTLELGDSALYLCASSSTGTGHYEQYFGPGTRLTVT.